This T cell receptor gamma chain was identified during a study of Vδ1+ human thymocytes. General study findings and limits: In the thymus, TRG and TRD repertoires looked highly polyclonal with Gaussian CDR3 lengths.

Sequences come from RNA converted to cDNA by reverse transcription. CDR3 amplicons came from multiplex PCR with pooled V-gene forward and constant-region reverse primers. TCRdb re-called the multiplex PCR reads via CATT. The sample gives approximately 40,000 gamma-chain clones, 20% to 25% of which show up once; about 2% is in the top ten. This CDR3 spans 13 amino acids. The germline V gene encodes CDR1 GITISATS and CDR2 ISYDGTV (reference sequence). V shed 3 bases, J shed 6 bases, and the junction held 8 bases outside the gene matches. This clone was found a few times. The antigen is undetermined. Input material: Vdelta1+ gamma-delta thymocytes from the thymus. Subset of the sample: FACS-sorted CD3+ TCRalphabeta- TCRVdelta1+ TCRVdelta2- thymocytes. The clonotype comes from a girl under three years old who had congenital heart surgery. This sequence joins TRGV9 and TRGJ1 or TRGJ2. The CDR3 sequence: CALWEPTFYKKLF. CDR3 sequence (DNA): TGTGCCTTGTGGGAGCCAACCTTTTATAAGAAACTCTTT.